These 9 T cell receptor beta chains were all obtained from the same sample, sequenced in a study of CD4 and CD8 cells across lung adenocarcinoma regions (dated by TCRdb to the late 2010s). The library was generated by PCR. Sequencer: HiSeq X Ten. TCRdb reanalyzed the raw reads on its own, using fastp at Q25 for trimming and MiXCR for clone calling, and kept in-frame beta chains. Under each unique CDR3 protein, matching rows form one entry showing the most common genes and DNA. For this sample there are about 23,000 distinct CDR3 sequences; around 50% appear just once. Jointly, the top ten make up roughly 23% of the sample. The sequenced material came from CD4+ T cells from the center of a lung tumor. The cell subset or site label corresponds to: tumor center region. The receptors were gathered from a male donor with lung adenocarcinoma. The CD4 and CD8 labels of this study may be unreliable.

A word on this clonotype: It may be a read error: a sequence one base away is much more abundant. J is TRBJ2-1 and V is TRBV27; TRBD2 aligns across 13 bases. Germline V gene data show CDR1 as MNHEY and CDR2 as SMNVEV (reference sequence). This CDR3 has 17 amino acids. The V and J ends lost 8 bases and 10 bases, in that order; junction bases with no gene match: 17. The DNA for the CDR3 is TGTGCCAGCGGACGGACAGGGACTAGCGGGACCCCCTACGAGCAGTTCTTC. It yields the protein CASGRTGTSGTPYEQFF.

The chain employs TRBV6-5 and TRBJ2-2, with unresolved D. Trimming cost V 6 bases and J 11 bases, with 22 bases left between them. The germline V gene has CDR1 MNHEY and CDR2 SVGAGI. CDR3 length equals 15 residues. CDR3 in DNA: TGTGCCAGCAGACTCCAGTCCGGAAGCACCGATGAGCTGTTTTTT. Its protein product is CASRLQSGSTDELFF.

In this sample, this clonotype turned up many times. This rearrangement joins TRBV6-1 to TRBJ1-5; D call uncertain. Per germline, CDR1 MNHNS and CDR2 SASEGT. Trimming cost V 2 bases and J 5 bases, with 13 bases left between them. The CDR3 covers 15 residues. CDR3 loop: CASSEWSGFDQPQHF. The CDR3 nucleotides read TGTGCCAGCAGTGAATGGTCGGGGTTCGATCAGCCCCAGCATTTT.

This clonotype is judged medium-sized. Written as DNA, the CDR3 is TGTGCCAGCAGTGAAGTAGGGAGGGTGACGGGCCCCTACGAGCAGTACTTC. Its translation: CASSEVGRVTGPYEQYF. The chain has TRBV6-1 and TRBJ2-7; 7 bases are a match to TRBD2. The V gene's germline CDR1 is MNHNS and CDR2 SASEGT. With 1 base clipped from V and 2 bases from J, the junction kept 11 bases outside the gene matches. The CDR3 extends over 17 amino acids.

In regard to this clonotype: The junction does not match germline at one end; this may be a read error. The gene calls are TRBV27 and TRBJ2-1; D is undetermined. Germline CDR1 MNHEY, CDR2 SMNVEV (reference sequence). This CDR3 contains 12 residues. The CDR3, as DNA: TGTGCCAGGGCTCTACAATCCGATGAGCAGTTCTTT. Its translation is CARALQSDEQFF.

A word on this clonotype: The junction and the germline gene differ at one end; a read error may be behind it. The V gene is TRBV6-1, the J gene TRBJ2-3; weak D call: TRBD2 (6 bases). Germline CDR1 and CDR2: MNHNS and SASEGT. This CDR3 spans 17 amino acids. The CDR3 DNA is TGTGCCAGCAGTAGCGACCCGGCGCGGGGAGCCAAAAACACTCAGTACTTT. As protein: CASSSDPARGAKNTQYF.

Concerning this clonotype: A junction end diverges from the germline sequence, so it may reflect a read error. The genes are TRBV6-1 and TRBJ2-3; D gene uncertain. Germline lookup yields CDR1 MNHNS and CDR2 SASEGT. This CDR3 region has 18 residues. CDR3 sequence (DNA): TGTGCCAGCAGTGAAGAGGTAGGCCCCCTAAGACGCCCAGAGACGCAGTATTTT. As protein: CASSEEVGPLRRPETQYF.

This clonotype showed up just a few times. CDR3: CASSQTRDSAYEQYF. In nucleotides, the CDR3 is TGTGCCAGCAGCCAAACCCGGGACTCAGCCTACGAGCAGTACTTC. The J gene is TRBJ2-5, the V gene TRBV4-2; D is possibly TRBD2 (6 bases). The tail of the sequence fits TRBJ2-7 better, so the J call may be wrong. This CDR3 is built from 15 residues. The germline CDR1 and CDR2 sequences are LGHNA and YNFKEQ.

CDR3: CASSNPGAVSSYEQYF. The CDR3 DNA sequence: TGTGCCAGCAGTAACCCCGGAGCAGTCTCTTCCTACGAGCAGTACTTC. The chain uses TRBV6-5 and TRBJ2-7, with D uncertain. The ends were cut back, 5 bases at V and 1 base at J, with 18 bases in the middle. Per germline, CDR1 MNHEY and CDR2 SVGAGI. The CDR3 totals 16 residues.